Below are 9 T cell receptor beta chains sequenced from a single sample in a study of patients and donors after allogeneic stem cell transplantation. TCRdb redid the calling of the RT-PCR reads with MiXCR, one entry per CDR3 protein. The sample comprises tens of thousands of distinct CDR3 sequences, 37% of which are singletons, and 76% rests with the top ten. Sequenced sample: blood, either unsorted or a sorted T cell fraction (not recorded which). The source is a human donor who was either an allogeneic HSCT recipient or a stem cell or donor lymphocyte infusion donor (not recorded which). It is not recorded whose cells these are; they may come from a transplant donor.

The chain links TRBV10-3 to TRBJ2-1, with a possible D match to TRBD1 (5 bases). V was cut by 10 bases and J by 7 bases, with 17 bases left in between. The germline CDR1 and CDR2 sequences are ENHRY and SYGVKD. The CDR3 is 13 residues long. The CDR3 DNA is TGTGCCACCGGAGTGACCCAGGGTAATGAGCAGTTCTTC. Residues: CATGVTQGNEQFF.

J is TRBJ1-3 and V is TRBV4-2; D gene uncertain. This CDR3 is built from 13 residues. The germline V gene has CDR1 LGHNA and CDR2 YNFKEQ. V dropped 5 bases and J dropped 4 bases, with 9 bases sitting between them. As DNA, the CDR3 is TGTGCCAGCAGCGAAGTTCCCGGAAACACCATATATTTT. Its translation is CASSEVPGNTIYF.

The chain uses TRBV20-1 and TRBJ1-1, with D possibly being TRBD1 (5 bases). CDR1 is DFQATT, CDR2 SNEGSKA, per germline (reference sequence). The CDR3 consists of 13 residues. V shed 6 bases and J shed 1 base, with 12 bases lying between them. As DNA, the CDR3 is TGCAGTGCCAAGGGGCGAAGGAACACTGAAGCTTTCTTT. It yields the protein CSAKGRRNTEAFF.

This sequence joins TRBV5-6 and TRBJ1-6; TRBD1 matches 8 bases. The germline V gene has CDR1 SGHDT and CDR2 YYEEEE. CDR3 length: 14 residues. V dropped 3 bases and J dropped 10; count of bases not matched to a gene: 6. Here the CDR3 reads CASSSEQGGSPLHF. CDR3 nucleotides: TGTGCCAGCAGCTCTGAACAGGGGGGATCACCCCTCCACTTT.

The rearrangement uses TRBV20-1 and TRBJ1-5; 9 positions agree with TRBD1. In germline, CDR1 is DFQATT, CDR2 SNEGSKA (reference sequence). V gave up 5 bases and J gave up 3 bases; unmatched junction bases: 5. The CDR3 is 14 amino acids. CDR3 coding DNA: TGCAGTGCTGCCGGGACAGGGCACAATCAGCCCCAGCATTTT. It codes for CSAAGTGHNQPQHF.

This clonotype showed up just a few times. The V gene is TRBV15, the J gene TRBJ1-2; the D is unclear. The ends were cut back, 7 bases at V and 0 bases at J, with 15 bases in the middle. Germline V gene data show CDR1 as LNHNV and CDR2 as YYDKDF (reference sequence). The CDR3 runs 15 residues. The CDR3 bases are TGTGCCACCAAGAAGGGCCGAGATCCTAACTATGGCTACACCTTC. It encodes CATKKGRDPNYGYTF.

This clonotype was seen only a few times. CDR3 nucleotide sequence: TGCGCCAGCAGCCCCCAGGCGACTAGCGGGAGTTACGAGCAGTACTTC. It encodes CASSPQATSGSYEQYF. The V call is TRBV4-1, the J call TRBJ2-7, with 12 bases matching TRBD2. The germline gives CDR1 MGHRA, CDR2 YSYEKL. CDR3 size: 16 residues. Trimming at V came to 4 bases and at J to 4 bases, leaving 8 bases not matched to a gene.

This chain links TRBV7-3 with TRBJ2-5, with D possibly being TRBD1 (5 bases). The V gene lost 5 bases and the J gene lost 5 bases, with 12 bases spanning the gap. Germline CDR1 and CDR2: SGHTA and FQGTGA. This CDR3 contains 13 residues. The CDR3 loop reads CASSVGAWETQYF. The CDR3 bases are TGTGCCAGCAGCGTAGGGGCCTGGGAGACCCAGTACTTC.

The chain uses TRBV11-1 and TRBJ2-1; D may be TRBD2 (6 bases). The V end was cut by 5 bases, the J end by 4 bases, with 15 bases between. This CDR3 comprises 15 residues. Germline V gene sequence: CDR1 SGHAT, CDR2 FQDESV (reference sequence). The CDR3 sequence: CASSPGVAAYNEQFF. The CDR3 region has the DNA TGTGCCAGCAGCCCCGGGGTAGCGGCATACAATGAGCAGTTCTTC. Filled out from reference TRBV11-1 and TRBJ2-1, the complete variable domain reads EAEVAQSPRYKITEKSQAVAFWCDPISGHATLYWYRQILGQGPELLVQFQDESVVDDSQLPKDRFSAERLKGVDSTLKIQPAELGDSAMYLCASSPGVAAYNEQFFGPGTRLTVL.